This TCR beta chain was documented in a study of blood T cell repertoires in COVID-19. Using immunoSEQ multiplex PCR, the repertoire was profiled, and TCRdb retains in-frame clones only, with some absent. The sample holds approximately 230,000 clones, 85% to 90% seen once. CDR1 is SQVTM, CDR2 ANQGSEA, per germline. The germline V and J ends were trimmed by 3 bases and 6 bases, with 12 bases remaining between them. This CDR3 contains 13 residues. The rearrangement uses TRBV29-1 and TRBJ2-1; no definite D call. The TCR comes from a man aged 40-50 years who had recovered from COVID-19. What was sequenced was PBMCs or T cells enriched from blood (not recorded which). The CDR3 sequence: CSVDPNYGNEQFF. As DNA, the CDR3 is TGCAGCGTTGATCCCAACTACGGCAATGAGCAGTTCTTC.